This TCR beta chain was captured in a study of shared clonotypes between healthy human individuals. CDR1 SGDLS and CDR2 YYNGEE come from the germline V gene. V lost 3 bases, J lost 6 bases, and 14 bases lay in between. This CDR3 contains 14 residues. Original handling: ImmunoSEQ yielded junction-only sequences lacking quality scores, so filtering differed. The method was immunoSEQ multiplex PCR; TCRdb's version includes in-frame clones alone and lacks a portion of them. V, J and clone size are taken as reported in that table, and D and trimming were inferred from the DNA itself. The data contain about 340,000 clones, more than 60% of them singletons.

V usage is TRBV9 and J usage is TRBJ2-3; D remains unclear. Sequencing used memory CD4+ T cells sorted from blood. Subset denoted: CD45RA-negative fraction. This clonotype was sampled from a man younger than 40 in good health. CDR3 in DNA: TGTGCCAGCAGCGGACCGCGATCTTCGGATACGCAGTATTTT. Its translation: CASSGPRSSDTQYF.